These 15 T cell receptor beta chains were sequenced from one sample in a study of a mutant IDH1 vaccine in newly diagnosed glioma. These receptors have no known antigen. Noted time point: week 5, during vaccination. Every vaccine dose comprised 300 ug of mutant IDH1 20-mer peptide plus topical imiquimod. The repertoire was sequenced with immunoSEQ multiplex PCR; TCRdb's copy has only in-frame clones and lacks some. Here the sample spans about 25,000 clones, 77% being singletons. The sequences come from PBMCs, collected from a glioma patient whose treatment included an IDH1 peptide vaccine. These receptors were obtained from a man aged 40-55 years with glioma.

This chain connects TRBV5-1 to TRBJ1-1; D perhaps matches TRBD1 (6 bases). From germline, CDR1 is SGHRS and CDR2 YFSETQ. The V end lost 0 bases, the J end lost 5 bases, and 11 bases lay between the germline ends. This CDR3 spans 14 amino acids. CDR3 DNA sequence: TGCGCCAGCAGCTTGGAAGGCACAGGGACTGAAGCTTTCTTT. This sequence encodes CASSLEGTGTEAFF.

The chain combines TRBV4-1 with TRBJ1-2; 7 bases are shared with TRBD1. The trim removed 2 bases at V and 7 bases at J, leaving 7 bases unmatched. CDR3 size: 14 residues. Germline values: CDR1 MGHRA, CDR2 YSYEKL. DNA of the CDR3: TGCGCCAGCAGCCAATCACAGGGGCTGAGTGGCTACACCTTC. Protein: CASSQSQGLSGYTF.

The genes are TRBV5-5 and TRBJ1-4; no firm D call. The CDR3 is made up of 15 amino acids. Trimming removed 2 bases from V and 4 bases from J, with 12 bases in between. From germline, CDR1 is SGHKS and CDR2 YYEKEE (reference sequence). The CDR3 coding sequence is TGTGCCAGCAGCTTTTCGGGGTCTAATAATGAAAAACTGTTTTTT. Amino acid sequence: CASSFSGSNNEKLFF.

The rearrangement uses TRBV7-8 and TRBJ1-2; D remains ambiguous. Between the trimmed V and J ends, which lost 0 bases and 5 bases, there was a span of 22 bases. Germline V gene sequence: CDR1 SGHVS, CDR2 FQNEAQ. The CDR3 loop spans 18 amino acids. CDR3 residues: CASSLAGMRLQNSYGYTF. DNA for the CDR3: TGTGCCAGCAGCTTAGCGGGGATGAGGCTCCAGAATTCGTATGGCTACACCTTC.

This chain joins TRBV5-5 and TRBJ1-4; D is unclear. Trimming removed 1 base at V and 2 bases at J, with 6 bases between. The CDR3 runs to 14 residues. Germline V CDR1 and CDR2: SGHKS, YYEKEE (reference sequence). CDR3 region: CASSLRGTNEKLFF. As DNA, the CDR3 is TGTGCCAGCAGCTTGCGAGGGACTAATGAAAAACTGTTTTTT.

The CDR3 sequence: CASSLAGVGAFF. CDR3 nucleotides: TGTGCCAGCAGCTTAGCGGGGGTGGGGGCTTTCTTT. The V and J genes are TRBV7-2 and TRBJ1-1; D is possibly TRBD1 (5 bases). The CDR3 is made up of 12 amino acids. Germline assignment: CDR1 SGHTA and CDR2 FQGNSA. V dropped 0 bases and J dropped 11 bases, with 10 bases sitting between them. The full variable domain, in which reference TRBV7-2 and TRBJ1-1 provide the parts outside the CDR3, is GAGVSQSPSNKVTEKGKDVELRCDPISGHTALYWYRQSLGQGLEFLIYFQGNSAPDKSGLPSDRFSAERTGGSVSTLTIQRTQQEDSAVYLCASSLAGVGAFFGQGTRLTVV.

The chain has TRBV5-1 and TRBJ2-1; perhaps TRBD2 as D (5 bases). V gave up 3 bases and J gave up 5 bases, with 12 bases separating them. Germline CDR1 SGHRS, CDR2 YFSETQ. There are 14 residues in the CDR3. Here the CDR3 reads CASSSSGSHNEQFF. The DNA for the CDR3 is TGCGCCAGCAGCTCGAGTGGGAGCCACAATGAGCAGTTCTTC.

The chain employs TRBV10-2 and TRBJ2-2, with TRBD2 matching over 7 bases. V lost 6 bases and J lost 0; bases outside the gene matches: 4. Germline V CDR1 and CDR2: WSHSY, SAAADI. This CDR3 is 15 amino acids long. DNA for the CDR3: TGCGCCAGCAGACTAGCGATTGCGAACACCGGGGAGCTGTTTTTT. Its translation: CASRLAIANTGELFF.

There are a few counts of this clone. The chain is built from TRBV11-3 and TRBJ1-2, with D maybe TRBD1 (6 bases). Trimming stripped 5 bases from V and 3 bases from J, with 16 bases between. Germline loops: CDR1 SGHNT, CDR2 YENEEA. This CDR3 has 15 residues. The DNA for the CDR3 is TGTGCCAGCAGCGTGCGGGGGGCCCGGGACTATGGCTACACCTTC. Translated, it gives CASSVRGARDYGYTF.

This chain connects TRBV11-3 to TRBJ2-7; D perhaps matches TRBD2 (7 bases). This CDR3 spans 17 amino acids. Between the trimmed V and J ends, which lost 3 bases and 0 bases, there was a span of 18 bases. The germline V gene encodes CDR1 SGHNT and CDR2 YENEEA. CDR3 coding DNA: TGTGCCAGCAGCTTTCACCAGGGGAGGGGGAGCTCCTACGAGCAGTACGTC. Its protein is CASSFHQGRGSSYEQYV.

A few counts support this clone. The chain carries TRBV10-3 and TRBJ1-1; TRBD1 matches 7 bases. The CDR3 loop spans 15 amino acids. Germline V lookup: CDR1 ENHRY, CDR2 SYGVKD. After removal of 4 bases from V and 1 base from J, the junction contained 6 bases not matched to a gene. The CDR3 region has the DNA TGTGCCATCAGTGTTGAGGGGGCGGGGAACACTGAAGCTTTCTTT. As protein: CAISVEGAGNTEAFF.

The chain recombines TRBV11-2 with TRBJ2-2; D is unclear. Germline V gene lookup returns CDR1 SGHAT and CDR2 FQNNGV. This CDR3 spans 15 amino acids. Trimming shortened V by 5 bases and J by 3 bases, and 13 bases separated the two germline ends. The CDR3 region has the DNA TGTGCCAGCAGCCCCGGCACGGGTCACACCGGGGAGCTGTTTTTT. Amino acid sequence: CASSPGTGHTGELFF. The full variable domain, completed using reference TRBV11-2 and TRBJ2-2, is EAGVAQSPRYKIIEKRQSVAFWCNPISGHATLYWYQQILGQGPKLLIQFQNNGVVDDSQLPKDRFSAERLKGVDSTLKIQPAKLEDSAVYLCASSPGTGHTGELFFGEGSRLTVL.

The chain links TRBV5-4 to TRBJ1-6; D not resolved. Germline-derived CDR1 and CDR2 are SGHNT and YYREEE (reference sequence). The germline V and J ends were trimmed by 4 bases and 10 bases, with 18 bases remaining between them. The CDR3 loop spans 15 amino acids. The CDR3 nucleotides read TGTGCCAGCAGCGGCTCCCGAGGGTCCCTCTCACCCCTCCACTTT. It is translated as CASSGSRGSLSPLHF.

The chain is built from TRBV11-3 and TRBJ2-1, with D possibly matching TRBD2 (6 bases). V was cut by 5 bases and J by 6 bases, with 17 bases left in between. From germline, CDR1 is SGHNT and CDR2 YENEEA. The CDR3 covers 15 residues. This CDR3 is CASSGIKTRGNEQFF. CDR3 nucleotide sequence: TGTGCCAGCAGCGGGATCAAGACGCGGGGCAATGAGCAGTTCTTC.

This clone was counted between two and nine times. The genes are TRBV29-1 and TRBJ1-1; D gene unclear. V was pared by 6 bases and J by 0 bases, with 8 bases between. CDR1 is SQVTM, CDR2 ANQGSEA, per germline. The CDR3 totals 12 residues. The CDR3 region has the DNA TGCAGCGTCATGGGTGTGAACACTGAAGCTTTCTTT. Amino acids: CSVMGVNTEAFF.